Listed here are 16 T cell receptor beta chains from one sample, sequenced in a study of blood T cell repertoires in COVID-19. Produced via immunoSEQ multiplex PCR; TCRdb's table is partial and in-frame only. Among some 340,000 clones listed, over 75% were seen once. The specimen sequenced was PBMCs or T cells enriched from blood (not recorded which). The receptors were sampled from a woman in her twenties or thirties who had recovered from COVID-19.

The chain joins TRBV12-5 to TRBJ1-2, with D possibly matching TRBD1 (5 bases). Germline loops: CDR1 LGHNT, CDR2 FRNRAP. CDR3 length: 15 residues. Deletions cut 6 bases from V and 4 bases from J, with 18 bases between. The CDR3 DNA reads TGTGCTAGTGGCTTCGGCAGGGCCGGAATCTATGGCTACACCTTC. It specifies CASGFGRAGIYGYTF. The full variable domain, completed using reference TRBV12-5 and TRBJ1-2, is DARVTQTPRHKVTEMGQEVTMRCQPILGHNTVFWYRQTMMQGLELLAYFRNRAPLDDSGMPKDRFSAEMPDATLATLKIQPSEPRDSAVYFCASGFGRAGIYGYTFGSGTRLTVV.

The chain employs TRBV3-1 (or the pseudogene TRBV3-2) and TRBJ2-2; D is uncertain. CDR1 and CDR2 from the germline V gene are LGHDT and YNNKEL (reference sequence). V dropped 3 bases and J dropped 0 bases, with 5 bases sitting between them. The CDR3 has 14 residues. The CDR3 region has the DNA TGTGCCAGCAGCCACGGAGCGAACACCGGGGAGCTGTTTTTT. Its protein product is CASSHGANTGELFF.

The V call is TRBV15, the J call TRBJ2-1, with 11 bases that match TRBD2. Germline V lookup: CDR1 LNHNV, CDR2 YYDKDF (reference sequence). This CDR3 comprises 15 residues. J lost 5 bases, V lost 4 bases, and 4 bases had no gene match. The CDR3 loop is CATSIRLAGHNEQFF. The DNA of the CDR3 is TGTGCCACCAGCATTCGACTAGCGGGGCACAATGAGCAGTTCTTC.

The rearrangement uses TRBV24-1 and TRBJ1-6; TRBD1 aligns across 8 bases. The CDR3 spans 13 residues. Trimming cost V 9 bases and J 9 bases; bases outside gene matches: 6. In germline, CDR1 is KGHDR, CDR2 SFDVKD. The CDR3: CATQDRVGSPLHF. The CDR3 DNA reads as TGTGCCACCCAGGACAGGGTGGGTTCACCCCTCCACTTT.

This chain connects TRBV7-6 to TRBJ1-4, with D maybe TRBD1 (5 bases). Germline CDR1 is SGHVS and CDR2 is FNYEAQ. V was cut by 1 base and J by 2 bases, with 11 bases left in between. This CDR3 contains 16 residues. The chain's CDR3 is CASSLGAGNTNEKLFF. Here the CDR3 DNA reads TGTGCCAGCAGCTTAGGGGCAGGGAATACTAATGAAAAACTGTTTTTT.

V is TRBV27 and J is TRBJ1-6; TRBD1 matches at 9 bases. V lost 3 bases and J lost 13; bases outside the gene matches: 10. In germline, CDR1 is MNHEY, CDR2 SMNVEV (reference sequence). CDR3 length equals 15 residues. Written as DNA, the CDR3 is TGTGCCAGCAGTTTCGTCCCGGGACAGGGATGGCCCCTCCACTTT. Translating it yields CASSFVPGQGWPLHF.

This chain links TRBV12-3 or TRBV12-4 with TRBJ2-7; D may be TRBD1 (6 bases). The ends were cut back, 3 bases at V and 4 bases at J, with 7 bases in the middle. This CDR3 region has 12 residues. The CDR3 loop is CASSLTGYEQYF. CDR3 coding DNA: TGTGCCAGCAGTTTGACAGGTTACGAGCAGTACTTC.

The V gene is TRBV7-9, the J gene TRBJ2-1; the match to TRBD2 covers 10 bases. Germline V lookup: CDR1 SEHNR, CDR2 FQNEAQ (reference sequence). Trimming cost V 5 bases and J 7 bases; bases outside gene matches: 14. This CDR3 contains 17 residues. The CDR3 reads CASSPITGLARMNEQFF. CDR3 sequence (DNA): TGTGCCAGCAGCCCTATCACGGGACTAGCGAGGATGAATGAGCAGTTCTTC.

The J gene is TRBJ1-2, the V gene TRBV6-5; D is possibly TRBD1 (5 bases). The CDR3 totals 14 residues. The germline V gene has CDR1 MNHEY and CDR2 SVGAGI. Here the CDR3 DNA reads TGTGCGGGGGGGGGAACTTCCCTTAACTATGGCTACACCTTC. Its protein is CAGGGTSLNYGYTF.

This chain joins TRBV19 and TRBJ2-3; TRBD1 matches 7 bases. CDR3 length: 13 residues. Germline CDR1 is LNHDA and CDR2 is SQIVND (reference sequence). The junction had 2 bases not matched to a gene; V was cut back by 4 bases and J by 4 bases. CDR3 in amino acids: CASSSTGADTQYF. DNA of the CDR3: TGTGCCAGTAGTAGCACAGGGGCAGATACGCAGTATTTT. Using reference TRBV19 and TRBJ2-3 for the parts outside the CDR3, the full variable domain is DGGITQSPKYLFRKEGQNVTLSCEQNLNHDAMYWYRQDPGQGLRLIYYSQIVNDFQKGDIAEGYSVSREKKESFPLTVTSAQKNPTAFYLCASSSTGADTQYFGPGTRLTVL.

The gene calls are TRBV9 and TRBJ1-1; weak D call: TRBD1 (6 bases). The CDR3 is 15 amino acids. Germline CDR1 reads SGDLS; CDR2 reads YYNGEE. V was clipped by 4 bases and J by 0 bases, with 13 bases between them. The CDR3 DNA is TGTGCCAGCAGCTCACATACAGGGATGAACACTGAAGCTTTCTTT. Its protein product is CASSSHTGMNTEAFF.

The gene calls are TRBV27 and TRBJ2-2; the D gene is possibly TRBD1 (6 bases). Trimming shortened V by 4 bases and J by 1 base, and 13 bases separated the two germline ends. CDR1 and CDR2 (germline): MNHEY, SMNVEV (reference sequence). The CDR3 runs to 16 residues. This CDR3 is CASSSSTGLNTGELFF. CDR3 DNA: TGTGCCAGCAGTTCCTCGACAGGCTTGAACACCGGGGAGCTGTTTTTT.

This clone has just one count. The genes are TRBV5-6 and TRBJ1-3; perhaps TRBD1 as D (6 bases). The CDR3 covers 17 residues. Between the trimmed V and J ends, which lost 3 bases and 3 bases, there was a span of 19 bases. Germline V gene lookup returns CDR1 SGHDT and CDR2 YYEEEE. CDR3 sequence: CASSSNTGKGNGNTIYF. In nucleotides, the CDR3 is TGTGCCAGCAGCTCGAACACAGGGAAGGGAAATGGAAACACCATATATTTT. The variable domain in full, with the rest retrieved from reference TRBV5-6 and TRBJ1-3, is DAGVTQSPTHLIKTRGQQVTLRCSPKSGHDTVSWYQQALGQGPQFIFQYYEEEERQRGNFPDRFSGHQFPNYSSELNVNALLLGDSALYLCASSSNTGKGNGNTIYFGEGSWLTVV.

V and J are TRBV27 and TRBJ1-1; 9 nucleotides agree with TRBD1. The CDR3 sequence is 15 residues long. The germline gives CDR1 MNHEY, CDR2 SMNVEV (reference sequence). V trimming: 4 bases; J trimming: 5 bases; junction bases outside the gene matches: 8. CDR3 coding DNA: TGTGCCAGCAGTTCCCCAGGACAGGGGTGGACTGAAGCTTTCTTT. Translating gives CASSSPGQGWTEAFF.

The chain joins TRBV6-6 to TRBJ1-2, with D possibly being TRBD1 (6 bases). The ends were cut back, 3 bases at V and 3 bases at J, with 17 bases in the middle. The germline V gene encodes CDR1 MNHNY and CDR2 SVGAGI (reference sequence). The length of the CDR3 is 16 residues. The CDR3 spells CASSYRPPDSHYGYTF. CDR3 DNA sequence: TGTGCCAGCAGTTATAGGCCCCCGGACAGTCACTATGGCTACACCTTC.

This clone was seen once. This chain uses TRBV19 with TRBJ2-5, with 10 bases lining up with TRBD1. CDR3 length: 13 amino acids. J gave up 5 bases and V 9 bases, and 6 bases lay outside the gene matches. Germline V gives CDR1 LNHDA, CDR2 SQIVND (reference sequence). The CDR3 DNA reads TGTGCCAGCCGGGACAGGGGAAAGGAGACCCAGTACTTC. Translated, it gives CASRDRGKETQYF.